This T cell receptor beta chain originates from a study of blood T cells in healthy people across ages. Through a sample-barcoded 5' primer and a J-beta primer mix, a second PCR was run for about 6 to 11 cycles. TCRdb fed the 5' RACE reads into MiXCR, producing one record per CDR3 protein. This sample carries fewer than 750,000 distinct CDR3 sequences, 45% to 55% of them seen once, and the ten largest clones take around 23%. V was pared by 4 bases and J by 4 bases, with 2 bases of the junction left unmatched. CDR1 is SGHTA and CDR2 is FQGNSA in the germline V gene. The CDR3 is 13 residues long. Every sample yielded at least 7 million isolated PBMCs. General study points: PBMCs were not sorted, which prevented a conclusive comparison of naive versus antigen-experienced cells. In long-lived donors, naive CD4+ cell counts and diversity exceeded those of aged donors.

This clonotype appeared a few times. The antigen remains unidentified. The V call is TRBV7-2, the J call TRBJ1-2; TRBD1 matches 8 bases. What was sequenced was blood. This TCR derives from a man at least 80 years old in good health. The CDR3 sequence is CASSSGQGYGYTF. CDR3 nucleotides: TGTGCCAGCAGCTCCGGACAGGGCTATGGCTACACCTTC.